This T cell receptor beta chain was captured in a study of shared clonotypes between healthy human individuals. Study observations and caveats: In this cohort, only blood was sampled, and tissue repertoires likely differ. Naive subsets typically showed greater estimated richness than memory subsets. It was the non-shared clonotypes that had lower generation probabilities than clonotypes shared by all four donors.

Assay execution proceeded at the deep level. Method: immunoSEQ multiplex PCR; TCRdb's copy keeps in-frame clones and lacks some. The sample contains millions of clones, roughly 95% of which appear only once. Germline values: CDR1 LNHDA, CDR2 SQIVND (reference sequence). V lost 2 bases, J lost 1 base, and 4 bases stayed unmatched. The CDR3 loop spans 16 amino acids. A remark on this clone: The target antigen is unknown.

The origin of this receptor is a man in his late teens or twenties in good health. The chain has TRBV19 and TRBJ2-2; 7 bases align to TRBD2. The sequencing sample was made of naive CD4+ T cells sorted from blood. Subset indicated: CD45RA+ positively selected. The CDR3 DNA reads as TGTGCCAGTAGTATATACCTAGCGGAGAACACCGGGGAGCTGTTTTTT. Amino acids: CASSIYLAENTGELFF.